The 18 T cell receptor beta chains below all came from one sample that was sequenced in a study of blood T cell repertoires in COVID-19. The assay was immunoSEQ multiplex PCR, and TCRdb's table has in-frame clones only and misses some. This repertoire shows approximately 250,000 clones, 84% found once; its top ten account for under 2.5%. Sequenced input: peripheral blood. The origin of the receptors is a man aged 35-49 years who had recovered from COVID-19.

The rearrangement links TRBV6-5 to TRBJ1-5, with 11 bases that match TRBD1. V was clipped by 5 bases and J by 7 bases; unmatched bases: 4. Per the germline V gene, CDR1 is MNHEY and CDR2 is SVGAGI. The CDR3 consists of 14 residues. CDR3: CASSQGQGGQPQHF. The CDR3 DNA reads TGTGCCAGCAGTCAGGGACAGGGGGGGCAGCCCCAGCATTTT.

V usage is TRBV7-8 and J usage is TRBJ2-7, with 11 positions matching TRBD1. The CDR3 covers 14 residues. Germline trimming cut 4 bases from V and 5 bases from J; bases unmatched to any gene: 4. The germline CDR1 and CDR2 sequences are SGHVS and FQNEAQ. The CDR3 region has the DNA TGTGCCAGCAGCTCCGGGACAGGGGGAAACGAGCAGTACTTC. It specifies CASSSGTGGNEQYF.

This chain joins TRBV19 and TRBJ2-7; 10 bases agree with TRBD2. CDR3 length equals 16 residues. The germline gives CDR1 LNHDA, CDR2 SQIVND (reference sequence). The junction had 7 bases not matched to a gene; V was cut back by 5 bases and J by 0 bases. The DNA for the CDR3 is TGTGCCAGTAGTCCTAGCGGGGGCCGACGCTCCTACGAGCAGTACTTC. It specifies CASSPSGGRRSYEQYF.

This clone was recorded once. The V gene is TRBV3-1 (or the pseudogene TRBV3-2), the J gene TRBJ1-1; maybe TRBD1 (6 bases). CDR1 LGHDT and CDR2 YNNKEL come from the germline V gene (reference sequence). V was trimmed by 5 bases and J by 3 bases, leaving 13 bases between them. This CDR3 is built from 14 residues. Here the CDR3 DNA reads TGTGCCAGCAGCTGGGGTGACAGGCACACTGAAGCTTTCTTT. Translation: CASSWGDRHTEAFF.

V is TRBV7-2 and J is TRBJ2-5; perhaps TRBD1 as D (7 bases). The CDR3 spans 14 residues. Germline V gives CDR1 SGHTA, CDR2 FQGNSA. The V end was cut by 2 bases, the J end by 4 bases, with 11 bases between. The CDR3 DNA is TGTGCCAGCAGCTTACAGGGGGGACGAGAGACCCAGTACTTC. Translation gives CASSLQGGRETQYF.

V gene TRBV6-6 combines with J gene TRBJ2-2; 9 bases are a match to TRBD1. Germline V CDR1 and CDR2: MNHNY, SVGAGI (reference sequence). The CDR3 is 19 amino acids. The junction had 14 bases not matched to a gene; V was cut back by 6 bases and J by 0 bases. The CDR3 is CASSSILNRGRPNTGELFF. CDR3 DNA: TGTGCCAGCAGCTCTATACTTAACAGGGGGCGTCCGAACACCGGGGAGCTGTTTTTT.

This clone was detected only once. The chain recombines TRBV7-9 with TRBJ2-2, with D unresolved. Germline V gene sequence: CDR1 SEHNR, CDR2 FQNEAQ (reference sequence). Trimming cost V 11 bases and J 8 bases, with 9 bases left between them. The CDR3 sequence is 10 residues long. This CDR3 is CAGDRGELFF. The CDR3 nucleotides read TGTGCCGGAGACCGTGGGGAGCTGTTTTTT.

This clone was counted a single time. This chain joins TRBV7-8 and TRBJ1-4, with TRBD1 identical over 7 bases. J was trimmed by 6 bases and V by 5 bases; bases with no gene match: 9. Germline V gene data show CDR1 as SGHVS and CDR2 as FQNEAQ. The CDR3 length is 15 residues. The CDR3 here is CASSPSTGAYEKLFF. CDR3 in DNA: TGTGCCAGCAGCCCCTCAACAGGGGCTTATGAAAAACTGTTTTTT.

The chain recombines TRBV11-2 with TRBJ1-1; D is unclear. CDR3 length equals 15 residues. CDR1 SGHAT and CDR2 FQNNGV come from the germline V gene. V lost 1 base, J lost 5 bases, and 14 bases lay in between. The CDR3, as DNA: TGTGCCAGCAGCTTAGTTAATTCTGGTGAGACTGAAGCTTTCTTT. Its translation is CASSLVNSGETEAFF. The entire variable domain, with the rest obtained from reference TRBV11-2 and TRBJ1-1, is as follows: EAGVAQSPRYKIIEKRQSVAFWCNPISGHATLYWYQQILGQGPKLLIQFQNNGVVDDSQLPKDRFSAERLKGVDSTLKIQPAKLEDSAVYLCASSLVNSGETEAFFGQGTRLTVV.

The genes are TRBV6-2 or TRBV6-3 and TRBJ1-5, with D hard to call. Deletions cut 2 bases from V and 10 bases from J, with 12 bases between. The CDR3 runs to 13 residues. Germline lookup yields CDR1 MNHEY and CDR2 SVGEGT. The CDR3 bases are TGTGCCAGCAGTTACATCGGGGTAGGACCCCAGCATTTT. Translated: CASSYIGVGPQHF.

This clone was seen only once. V gene TRBV12-5 combines with J gene TRBJ1-6, with a tentative D call TRBD1 (5 bases). CDR3 size: 15 residues. Germline CDR1 LGHNT, CDR2 FRNRAP. V lost 1 base to trimming and J lost 9 bases, with 13 bases between them. The CDR3 DNA follows: TGTGCTAGTGGTTTGGGGCAGGGATATCGTTCACCCCTCCACTTT. Its translation: CASGLGQGYRSPLHF.

This chain uses TRBV19 with TRBJ1-3; D gene ambiguous. Germline values: CDR1 LNHDA, CDR2 SQIVND (reference sequence). The CDR3 is 15 residues long. V was trimmed by 3 bases and J by 0 bases, leaving 9 bases between them. The CDR3 coding sequence is TGTGCCAGTAGTATCCAGGCGAGCTCTGGAAACACCATATATTTT. Its protein is CASSIQASSGNTIYF.

J is TRBJ1-2 and V is TRBV5-6; D might be TRBD1 (6 bases). Trimming shortened V by 4 bases and J by 4 bases, and 17 bases separated the two germline ends. Germline CDR1 is SGHDT and CDR2 is YYEEEE. The CDR3 is made up of 15 amino acids. The DNA for the CDR3 is TGTGCCAGCAGCCGACGGGGAGGGGGGAGCTATGGCTACACCTTC. Its protein product is CASSRRGGGSYGYTF.

The DNA of the CDR3 is TGTGCCAGCAGCTTAGATCCTTCTAGCGGGAGGCTCGAGCAGTACTTC. Amino acid sequence: CASSLDPSSGRLEQYF. V and J are TRBV11-2 and TRBJ2-7; 11 bases map to TRBD2. Germline assignment: CDR1 SGHAT and CDR2 FQNNGV. The CDR3 consists of 16 residues. The trim removed 0 bases at V and 6 bases at J, leaving 7 bases unmatched. The complete variable domain, with remaining parts taken from reference TRBV11-2 and TRBJ2-7, reads EAGVAQSPRYKIIEKRQSVAFWCNPISGHATLYWYQQILGQGPKLLIQFQNNGVVDDSQLPKDRFSAERLKGVDSTLKIQPAKLEDSAVYLCASSLDPSSGRLEQYFGPGTRLTVT.

V gene TRBV7-9 combines with J gene TRBJ1-1; 7 bases are a match to TRBD1. Germline V gene sequence: CDR1 SEHNR, CDR2 FQNEAQ (reference sequence). V trimming: 4 bases; J trimming: 10 bases; junction bases outside the gene matches: 9. The CDR3 is made up of 13 amino acids. CDR3 DNA sequence: TGTGCCAGCAGCTCCCCCAACAGGGGTGTAGCTTTCTTT. This gives the protein CASSSPNRGVAFF.

This clone has a single count. The chain carries TRBV6-6 and TRBJ1-5, with TRBD1 matching 7 bases. Germline CDR1 and CDR2: MNHNY and SVGAGI (reference sequence). This CDR3 contains 16 residues. V lost 2 bases and J lost 3; bases outside the gene matches: 7. The CDR3 DNA is TGTGCCAGCAGTTACACAAGGGGGCTGGACAATCAGCCCCAGCATTTT. Translation: CASSYTRGLDNQPQHF.

This rearrangement joins TRBV2 to TRBJ2-2; TRBD1 aligns across 9 bases. The CDR3 runs to 16 residues. Germline V CDR1 and CDR2: SNHLY, FYNNEI. V shed 6 bases and J 4 bases; nucleotides not matched to a gene: 9. CDR3 coding DNA: TGTGCCAGCAGGCTAACAGGGGGCTGGGGCACCGGGGAGCTGTTTTTT. It is translated as CASRLTGGWGTGELFF.

The V call is TRBV6-5, the J call TRBJ1-5; 10 bases match TRBD1. The germline CDR1 and CDR2 sequences are MNHEY and SVGAGI. J was trimmed by 9 bases and V by 11 bases; bases with no gene match: 7. This CDR3 spans 12 amino acids. The CDR3 is CAGGTGVRPQHF. The CDR3 bases are TGTGCCGGGGGGACAGGGGTGCGGCCCCAGCATTTT.